The next 11 T cell receptor beta chains were all read from a single sample in a study of blood T cells in healthy people across ages (dated by TCRdb to between 2014 and 2016). Receptor amplification or capture employed 5' RACE. Sequencing relied on an Illumina HiSeq 2500. A second PCR of roughly 7 to 11 cycles was performed with a sample-barcoded 5' primer and a J-beta primer mix. TCRdb reworked the public reads: Q25 trimming with fastp, MiXCR clone assembly, productive beta chains retained. Rows with a matching CDR3 protein are joined into one entry that keeps the most common DNA and genes. The sample table lists more than 800,000 distinct CDR3 sequences, 29% of them with a count of one. 15% to 20% of the sample is taken by the ten largest. The specimen sequenced was blood. All receptors derive from an elderly woman in good health.

In this sample, this clonotype turned up many times. The J gene is TRBJ2-5, the V gene TRBV9; 8 bases map to TRBD1. This CDR3 is 15 amino acids long. CDR1 and CDR2 from the germline V gene are SGDLS and YYNGEE. The junction had 16 bases not matched to a gene; V was cut back by 4 bases and J by 11 bases. Here the CDR3 reads CASSPWGQGAGEQYF. CDR3 sequence (DNA): TGTGCCAGCAGCCCTTGGGGGCAGGGGGCTGGTGAGCAGTACTTC.

The chain combines TRBV5-1 with TRBJ1-1; 10 positions match TRBD1. The CDR3 totals 14 residues. Germline lookup yields CDR1 SGHRS and CDR2 YFSETQ. The V and J ends lost 7 bases and 4 bases, in that order; junction bases with no gene match: 7. The CDR3 DNA sequence: TGCGCCAGCGGCTCGGGACAGGGGTTCACTGAAGCTTTCTTT. It yields the protein CASGSGQGFTEAFF.

This clonotype was counted at least ten times. The chain couples TRBV20-1 to TRBJ1-2; the match to TRBD1 covers 9 bases. The CDR3 runs 14 residues. Germline V gene sequence: CDR1 DFQATT, CDR2 SNEGSKA (reference sequence). Germline trimming cut 4 bases from V and 5 bases from J; bases unmatched to any gene: 8. CDR3 amino acids: CSATKQGAGYGYTF. The CDR3 DNA sequence: TGCAGTGCTACTAAACAGGGGGCTGGGTATGGCTACACCTTC.

This clonotype was counted many times. The junction departs from germline at one end; a sequencing error may be responsible. The chain uses TRBV12-3 or TRBV12-4 and TRBJ2-3, with a weak D call TRBD2 (6 bases). This CDR3 region has 15 residues. This CDR3 reads CAISSAGTSTDTQYF. CDR3 nucleotides: TGTGCCATCAGTTCCGCCGGGACTAGCACAGATACGCAGTATTTT.

This clonotype came up a few times. The chain carries TRBV24-1 and TRBJ1-2; D call uncertain. The CDR3 runs 15 residues. The germline V and J ends were trimmed by 3 bases and 2 bases, with 12 bases remaining between them. Looked up from germline, CDR1 is KGHDR and CDR2 is SFDVKD. The CDR3: CATSDPRVSNYGYTF. In DNA form, the CDR3 reads TGTGCCACCAGTGATCCCAGAGTTTCCAACTATGGCTACACCTTC.

In regard to this clonotype: An end of the junction does not agree with germline; a read error may underlie this. The chain joins TRBV12-3 or TRBV12-4 to TRBJ2-3, with D uncertain. CDR3 length: 15 residues. This chain's CDR3 is CASSFGSPRADTEYF. CDR3 bases: TGTGCCAGCAGTTTCGGCAGCCCGAGAGCAGATACGGAGTATTTT.

This clonotype has a count of ten or more. The J gene is TRBJ1-5, the V gene TRBV9; D is uncertain. The V end lost 2 bases, the J end lost 1 base, and 4 bases lay between the germline ends. Germline values: CDR1 SGDLS, CDR2 YYNGEE. The CDR3 is 13 residues long. This chain's CDR3 is CASSVGSNQPQHF. CDR3 DNA sequence: TGTGCCAGCAGCGTGGGGAGCAATCAGCCCCAGCATTTT.

This clonotype occurred a few times. The gene calls are TRBV24-1 and TRBJ2-2; the D gene is possibly TRBD1 (6 bases). This CDR3 contains 15 residues. The germline CDR1 and CDR2 sequences are KGHDR and SFDVKD. Trimming left V 3 bases short and J 5 bases short, with 12 bases between. The CDR3 nucleotides read TGTGCCACCAGTGATCAGGGGTCTCGGACCGGGGAGCTGTTTTTT. Translated, it gives CATSDQGSRTGELFF.

This clonotype was counted ten times or more. The chain is built from TRBV7-2 and TRBJ2-7; no firm D call. Trimming pared 5 bases from V and 1 base from J, leaving 6 bases between. CDR1 and CDR2 (germline): SGHTA, FQGNSA. This CDR3 is 12 amino acids long. As DNA, the CDR3 is TGTGCCAGCAGCGCCTTGTCCTACGAGCAGTACTTC. This translates into CASSALSYEQYF.

The chain joins TRBV11-2 to TRBJ1-1; perhaps TRBD1 as D (5 bases). Trimming cost V 4 bases and J 10 bases, with 16 bases left between them. Germline lookup yields CDR1 SGHAT and CDR2 FQNNGV. This CDR3 region has 13 residues. The CDR3 spells CASSSQGGMVAFF. The CDR3 DNA follows: TGTGCCAGCAGCTCTCAGGGAGGGATGGTAGCTTTCTTT.

This clonotype was detected many times. The chain couples TRBV11-2 to TRBJ2-1, with 10 bases matching TRBD2. Germline assignment: CDR1 SGHAT and CDR2 FQNNGV. This CDR3 contains 14 residues. V lost 7 bases and J lost 4; bases outside the gene matches: 4. DNA of the CDR3: TGTGCCAGCACCGCTAGCGGGGGATACAATGAGCAGTTCTTC. Its translation is CASTASGGYNEQFF.